These 22 T cell receptor beta chains were all obtained from the same sample, sequenced in a study of PD-1 blockade in classical Hodgkin lymphoma. In every patient, relapse followed autologous stem cell transplantation, while exposure to brentuximab vedotin differed. The table came from immunoSEQ multiplex PCR; TCRdb's copy has only in-frame clones and leaves some out. Of about 21,000 clones detected, roughly 72% appear once; the ten largest clones hold 20% to 25%. This specimen consisted of peripheral blood mononuclear cells (PBMCs), obtained at baseline. The receptors come from a human donor with classical Hodgkin lymphoma.

Written as DNA, the CDR3 is TGTGCCAGCAGCTTAGCGGGGGGGCCGGGAGAGACCCAGTACTTC. Its translation: CASSLAGGPGETQYF. The chain recombines TRBV11-2 with TRBJ2-5, with 8 positions matching TRBD2. CDR3 size: 15 residues. After removal of 1 base from V and 4 bases from J, the junction contained 5 bases not matched to a gene. CDR1 is SGHAT, CDR2 FQNNGV, per germline.

This chain uses TRBV27 with TRBJ2-7; D call uncertain. Trimming removed 3 bases at V and 1 base at J, with 7 bases between. Per germline, CDR1 MNHEY and CDR2 SMNVEV (reference sequence). The CDR3 sequence is 13 residues long. CDR3 loop: CASSFTKSYEQYF. The CDR3 DNA reads TGTGCCAGCAGTTTTACCAAATCCTACGAGCAGTACTTC.

V is TRBV4-1 and J is TRBJ1-1; D is unresolved. V was shortened by 0 bases and J by 1 base, with 3 bases between the two germline ends. The CDR3 loop spans 13 amino acids. The V gene's germline CDR1 is MGHRA and CDR2 YSYEKL. The CDR3 here is CASSQDGNTEAFF. CDR3 nucleotide sequence: TGCGCCAGCAGCCAAGATGGGAACACTGAAGCTTTCTTT.

The gene calls are TRBV10-2 and TRBJ2-1, with 8 bases aligning to TRBD1. Germline values: CDR1 WSHSY, CDR2 SAAADI. The V gene end was trimmed by 0 bases and the J gene end by 0 bases; junction bases not matched to a gene: 4. The CDR3 sequence is 17 residues long. The DNA of the CDR3 is TGCGCCAGCAGTGAGTCGAACAGGGGGAGCTCCTACAATGAGCAGTTCTTC. This codes for CASSESNRGSSYNEQFF.

The CDR3 DNA reads TGTGCCAGCACCACTGGGGGGGCCATTCTGGGAGACTATGGCTACACCTTC. Residues: CASTTGGAILGDYGYTF. This chain connects TRBV7-2 to TRBJ1-2; D possibly corresponds to TRBD1 (6 bases). CDR1 SGHTA and CDR2 FQGNSA come from the germline V gene. V was trimmed by 7 bases and J by 3 bases, leaving 24 bases between them. The CDR3 loop spans 17 amino acids.

The gene calls are TRBV4-3 and TRBJ2-1; D not certain. Looked up from germline, CDR1 is LGHNA and CDR2 is YSLEER. This CDR3 has 16 amino acids. The germline V and J ends were trimmed by 4 bases and 5 bases, with 18 bases remaining between them. In nucleotides, the CDR3 is TGCGCCAGCAGCCCCTCAACACCGTACCGCAACAATGAGCAGTTCTTC. Protein sequence: CASSPSTPYRNNEQFF.

This chain joins TRBV27 and TRBJ2-6; D perhaps matches TRBD1 (6 bases). With 7 bases removed from V and 1 base from J, the gap between germline ends came to 17 bases. This CDR3 has 17 amino acids. Looked up from germline, CDR1 is MNHEY and CDR2 is SMNVEV (reference sequence). The CDR3 DNA reads as TGTGCCAGCACCAGTCCCACGACAGGATCTGGGGCCAACGTCCTGACTTTC. This sequence encodes CASTSPTTGSGANVLTF. The variable domain in full, completed from reference TRBV27 and TRBJ2-6, reads EAQVTQNPRYLITVTGKKLTVTCSQNMNHEYMSWYRQDPGLGLRQIYYSMNVEVTDKGDVPEGYKVSRKEKRNFPLILESPSPNQTSLYFCASTSPTTGSGANVLTFGAGSRLTVL.

The chain joins TRBV6-6 to TRBJ2-6; D not resolved. The V gene lost 9 bases and the J gene lost 0 bases, with 9 bases spanning the gap. The CDR3 contains 14 residues. Per germline, CDR1 MNHNY and CDR2 SVGAGI (reference sequence). CDR3 sequence reads: CASEASSGANVLTF. In DNA form, the CDR3 reads TGTGCCAGTGAGGCCAGCTCTGGGGCCAACGTCCTGACTTTC.

This clone has more than one count but fewer than ten. The chain employs TRBV4-3 and TRBJ2-7, with 15 nucleotides matching TRBD2. Germline CDR1 reads LGHNA; CDR2 reads YSLEER. Trimming took 5 bases from V and 0 from J; bases not matched to a gene: 11. The CDR3 runs 19 residues. CDR3 coding DNA: TGCGCCAGCAGCAGAAGGACTAGCGGGAGGGGGGAACACTCCTACGAGCAGTACTTC. It is translated as CASSRRTSGRGEHSYEQYF.

The genes are TRBV11-2 and TRBJ2-7; TRBD2 matches 10 bases. CDR1 SGHAT and CDR2 FQNNGV come from the germline V gene. This CDR3 has 14 residues. The trim removed 3 bases at V and 5 bases at J, leaving 4 bases unmatched. CDR3 in DNA: TGTGCCAGCAGCTTTGGGCTAGCGGGAGACGAGCAGTACTTC. This gives the protein CASSFGLAGDEQYF. The full variable domain, rest sourced from reference TRBV11-2 and TRBJ2-7, is EAGVAQSPRYKIIEKRQSVAFWCNPISGHATLYWYQQILGQGPKLLIQFQNNGVVDDSQLPKDRFSAERLKGVDSTLKIQPAKLEDSAVYLCASSFGLAGDEQYFGPGTRLTVT.

This clone appeared a single time. The CDR3 region is CASSWNSVSYEQYF. The CDR3 coding sequence is TGTGCCAGCAGTTGGAACAGCGTCTCCTACGAGCAGTACTTC. The chain employs TRBV27 and TRBJ2-7; D is undetermined. Germline CDR1 and CDR2: MNHEY and SMNVEV (reference sequence). V gave up 4 bases and J gave up 0 bases, with 10 bases separating them. This CDR3 spans 14 amino acids.

The V and J genes are TRBV10-3 and TRBJ1-6, with TRBD1 identical over 9 bases. Germline V gives CDR1 ENHRY, CDR2 SYGVKD. This CDR3 spans 15 amino acids. V was pared by 5 bases and J by 8 bases, with 7 bases of the junction left unmatched. The CDR3 here is CAISPDRGRDSPLHF. CDR3 DNA: TGTGCCATCAGTCCTGACAGGGGGAGAGATTCACCCCTCCACTTT.

This clone appeared a few times. The chain carries TRBV5-5 and TRBJ1-4; D unclear. The CDR3 is 13 residues long. V was clipped by 0 bases and J by 8 bases, with 8 bases between them. The germline gives CDR1 SGHKS, CDR2 YYEKEE (reference sequence). The CDR3 reads CASSLVAGEKLFF. The CDR3 coding sequence is TGTGCCAGCAGCTTGGTAGCGGGGGAAAAACTGTTTTTT. The whole variable domain, remainder taken from reference TRBV5-5 and TRBJ1-4, is DAGVTQSPTHLIKTRGQQVTLRCSPISGHKSVSWYQQVLGQGPQFIFQYYEKEERGRGNFPDRFSARQFPNYSSELNVNALLLGDSALYLCASSLVAGEKLFFGSGTQLSVL.

V and J are TRBV19 and TRBJ1-4, with D perhaps TRBD1 (5 bases). This CDR3 has 14 residues. Trimming stripped 8 bases from V and 5 bases from J, with 15 bases between. Germline CDR1 and CDR2: LNHDA and SQIVND (reference sequence). The CDR3, as DNA: TGTGCCAGTTCCGGACGGGGGAAGAATGAAAAACTGTTTTTT. This translates into CASSGRGKNEKLFF.

This clone was seen once. The rearrangement joins TRBV4-3 to TRBJ1-6; unclear D gene. V was shortened by 0 bases and J by 0 bases, with 9 bases between the two germline ends. This CDR3 comprises 17 residues. Germline values: CDR1 LGHNA, CDR2 YSLEER. The CDR3 loop is CASSQETASSYNSPLHF. For the CDR3, the DNA is TGCGCCAGCAGCCAAGAGACGGCTAGCTCCTATAATTCACCCCTCCACTTT.

The chain is built from TRBV29-1 and TRBJ1-2, with TRBD1 identical over 9 bases. The germline CDR1 and CDR2 sequences are SQVTM and ANQGSEA. V was pared by 7 bases and J by 3 bases, with 6 bases of the junction left unmatched. The CDR3 runs to 13 residues. CDR3 nucleotides: TGCAGCGCAGGACAGGGGTCCGACTATGGCTACACCTTC. Amino acid sequence: CSAGQGSDYGYTF. Based on the CDR3 plus reference TRBV29-1 and TRBJ1-2, the full variable domain is SAVISQKPSRDICQRGTSLTIQCQVDSQVTMMFWYRQQPGQSLTLIATANQGSEATYESGFVIDKFPISRPNLTFSTLTVSNMSPEDSSIYLCSAGQGSDYGYTFGSGTRLTVV.

The rearrangement links TRBV10-3 to TRBJ2-7, with 8 bases fitting TRBD1. The ends lost 3 bases at V and 2 bases at J; junction bases unmatched: 6. This CDR3 is built from 15 residues. Germline CDR1 reads ENHRY; CDR2 reads SYGVKD. In nucleotides, the CDR3 is TGTGCCATCAGTGAAGGTGACAGGGGACCCTACGAGCAGTACTTC. Protein: CAISEGDRGPYEQYF.

This clone was seen only a few times. This rearrangement joins TRBV30 to TRBJ2-3; the match to TRBD1 covers 7 bases. The CDR3 runs to 13 residues. Germline V gives CDR1 GTSNPN, CDR2 SVGIG (reference sequence). V lost 3 bases, J lost 5 bases, and 5 bases stayed unmatched. DNA for the CDR3: TGTGCCTGGAGCTATGACAGGGAAGATACGCAGTATTTT. Translating gives CAWSYDREDTQYF.

This clone was counted between two and nine times. The chain combines TRBV27 with TRBJ2-5; 12 bases line up with TRBD2. This CDR3 region has 17 residues. With 5 bases clipped from V and 5 bases from J, the junction kept 12 bases outside the gene matches. Germline CDR1 is MNHEY and CDR2 is SMNVEV (reference sequence). CDR3 in DNA: TGTGCCAGCAGTAATCAAGCTAGCGGGGGGGCCCGCGAGACCCAGTACTTC. It codes for CASSNQASGGARETQYF.

The CDR3 loop is CASSERLAESTGELFF. CDR3 nucleotides: TGTGCCAGCAGTGAAAGACTAGCGGAGAGCACCGGGGAGCTGTTTTTT. The chain uses TRBV25-1 and TRBJ2-2; 9 nucleotides agree with TRBD2. CDR3 length: 16 residues. V trimming: 2 bases; J trimming: 4 bases; junction bases outside the gene matches: 5. CDR1 is MGHDK and CDR2 is SYGVNS in the germline V gene.

This clone rates as medium-sized. V and J are TRBV12-5 and TRBJ2-1; D is possibly TRBD2 (5 bases). This CDR3 region has 13 residues. V was pared by 5 bases and J by 7 bases, with 12 bases between. CDR1 LGHNT and CDR2 FRNRAP come from the germline V gene. CDR3 region: CASGEDTGNEQFF. Here the CDR3 DNA reads TGTGCTAGTGGTGAAGATACGGGGAATGAGCAGTTCTTC.

This clone showed up just once. J is TRBJ1-4 and V is TRBV28; 7 nucleotides align to TRBD1. Trimming cost V 8 bases and J 1 base; bases outside gene matches: 4. This CDR3 region has 14 residues. Germline assignment: CDR1 MDHEN and CDR2 SYDVKM. CDR3 in amino acids: CASGTGVTNEKLFF. The CDR3 bases are TGTGCCAGCGGAACAGGGGTAACTAATGAAAAACTGTTTTTT.